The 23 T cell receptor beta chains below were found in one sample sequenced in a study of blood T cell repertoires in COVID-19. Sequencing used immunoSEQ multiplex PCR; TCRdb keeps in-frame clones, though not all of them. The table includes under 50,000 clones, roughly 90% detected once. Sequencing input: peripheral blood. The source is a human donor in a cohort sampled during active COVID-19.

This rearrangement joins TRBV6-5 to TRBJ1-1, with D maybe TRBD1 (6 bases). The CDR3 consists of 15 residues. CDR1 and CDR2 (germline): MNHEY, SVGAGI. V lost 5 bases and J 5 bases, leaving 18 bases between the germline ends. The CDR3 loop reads CASSPIQGMSTEAFF. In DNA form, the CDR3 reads TGTGCCAGCAGTCCGATACAGGGCATGTCAACTGAAGCTTTCTTT.

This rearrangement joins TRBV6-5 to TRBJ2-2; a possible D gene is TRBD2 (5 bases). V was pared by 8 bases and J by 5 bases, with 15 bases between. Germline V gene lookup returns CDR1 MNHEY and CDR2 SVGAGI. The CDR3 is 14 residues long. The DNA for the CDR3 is TGTGCCAGCGGGCAAGGGAGTCGGACCGGGGAGCTGTTTTTT. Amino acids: CASGQGSRTGELFF.

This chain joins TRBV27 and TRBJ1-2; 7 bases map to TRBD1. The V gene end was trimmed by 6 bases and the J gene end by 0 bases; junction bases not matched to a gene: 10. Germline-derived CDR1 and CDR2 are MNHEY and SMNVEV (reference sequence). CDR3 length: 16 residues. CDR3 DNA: TGTGCCAGCAGGAGAACAGGGGATCGGGCTAACTATGGCTACACCTTC. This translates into CASRRTGDRANYGYTF.

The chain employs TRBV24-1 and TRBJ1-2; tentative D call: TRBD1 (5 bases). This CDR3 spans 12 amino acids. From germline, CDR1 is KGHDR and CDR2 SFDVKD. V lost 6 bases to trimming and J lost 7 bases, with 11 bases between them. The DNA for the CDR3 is TGTGCCACCAGTACCAGGGATTCTGGCTACACCTTC. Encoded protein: CATSTRDSGYTF.

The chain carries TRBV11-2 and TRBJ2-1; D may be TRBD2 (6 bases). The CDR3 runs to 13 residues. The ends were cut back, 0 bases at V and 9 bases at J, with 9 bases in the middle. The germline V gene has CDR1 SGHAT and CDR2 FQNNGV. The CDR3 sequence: CASSLEAGSEQFF. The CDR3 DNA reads TGTGCCAGCAGCTTAGAGGCCGGGAGTGAGCAGTTCTTC.

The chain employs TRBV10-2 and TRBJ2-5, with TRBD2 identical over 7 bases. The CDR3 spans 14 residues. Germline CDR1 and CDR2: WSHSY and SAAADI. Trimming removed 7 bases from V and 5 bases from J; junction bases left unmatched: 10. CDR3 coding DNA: TGCGCCAGCATGAGGGCCCTCGGGGGGGAGACCCAGTACTTC. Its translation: CASMRALGGETQYF.

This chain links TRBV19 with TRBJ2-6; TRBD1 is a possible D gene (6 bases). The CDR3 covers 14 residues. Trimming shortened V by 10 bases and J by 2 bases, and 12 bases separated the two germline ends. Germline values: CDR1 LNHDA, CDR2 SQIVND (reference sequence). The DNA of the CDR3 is TGTGCCACCAATCCAGGGGCTGGGGCCAACGTCCTGACTTTC. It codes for CATNPGAGANVLTF.

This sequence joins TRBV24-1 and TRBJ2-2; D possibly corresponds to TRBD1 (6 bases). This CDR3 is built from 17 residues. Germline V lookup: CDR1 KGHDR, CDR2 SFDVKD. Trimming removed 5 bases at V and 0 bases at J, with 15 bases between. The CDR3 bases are TGTGCCACCAGTGGGGCACCCGGGACAACGAACACCGGGGAGCTGTTTTTT. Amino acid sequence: CATSGAPGTTNTGELFF.

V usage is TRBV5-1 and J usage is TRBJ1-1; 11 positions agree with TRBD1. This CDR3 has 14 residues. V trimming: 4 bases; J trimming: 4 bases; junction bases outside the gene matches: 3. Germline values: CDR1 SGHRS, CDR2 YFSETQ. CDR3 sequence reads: CASSRGQGGTEAFF. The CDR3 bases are TGCGCCAGCAGCAGGGGACAGGGGGGCACTGAAGCTTTCTTT. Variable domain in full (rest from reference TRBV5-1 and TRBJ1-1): KAGVTQTPRYLIKTRGQQVTLSCSPISGHRSVSWYQQTPGQGLQFLFEYFSETQRNKGNFPGRFSGRQFSNSRSEMNVSTLELGDSALYLCASSRGQGGTEAFFGQGTRLTVV.

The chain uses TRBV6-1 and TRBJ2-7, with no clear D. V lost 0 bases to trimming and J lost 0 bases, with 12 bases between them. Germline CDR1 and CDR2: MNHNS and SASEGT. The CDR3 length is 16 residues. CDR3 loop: CASSEAQNPSSYEQYF. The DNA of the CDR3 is TGTGCCAGCAGTGAAGCGCAAAACCCCAGCTCCTACGAGCAGTACTTC.

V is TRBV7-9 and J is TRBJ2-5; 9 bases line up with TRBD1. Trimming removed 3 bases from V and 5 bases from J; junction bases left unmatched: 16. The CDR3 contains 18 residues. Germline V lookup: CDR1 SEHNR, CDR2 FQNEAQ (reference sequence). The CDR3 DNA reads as TGTGCCAGCAGCTTCCCTGAAACTGGACAGGGGCTGGGGGAGACCCAGTACTTC. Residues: CASSFPETGQGLGETQYF. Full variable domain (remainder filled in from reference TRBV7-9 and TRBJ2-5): DTGVSQNPRHKITKRGQNVTFRCDPISEHNRLYWYRQTLGQGPEFLTYFQNEAQLEKSRLLSDRFSAERPKGSFSTLEIQRTEQGDSAMYLCASSFPETGQGLGETQYFGPGTRLLVL.

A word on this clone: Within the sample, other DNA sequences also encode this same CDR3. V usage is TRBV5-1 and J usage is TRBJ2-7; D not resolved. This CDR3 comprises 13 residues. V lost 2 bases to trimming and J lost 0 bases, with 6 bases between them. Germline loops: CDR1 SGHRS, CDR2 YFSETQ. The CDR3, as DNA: TGCGCCAGCAGCTTTACGGTCTCCTACGAGCAGTACTTC. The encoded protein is CASSFTVSYEQYF.

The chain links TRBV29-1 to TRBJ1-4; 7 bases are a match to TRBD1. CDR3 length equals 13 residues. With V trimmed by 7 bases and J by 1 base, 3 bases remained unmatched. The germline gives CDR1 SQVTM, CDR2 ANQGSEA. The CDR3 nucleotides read TGCAGCGCGCGGGACAGAACTAATGAAAAACTGTTTTTT. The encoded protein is CSARDRTNEKLFF.

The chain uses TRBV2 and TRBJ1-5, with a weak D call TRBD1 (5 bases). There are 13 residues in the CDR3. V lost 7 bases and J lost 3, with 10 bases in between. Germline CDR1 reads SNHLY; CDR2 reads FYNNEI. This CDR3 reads CASKDSSNQPQHF. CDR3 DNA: TGTGCCAGCAAAGACAGTTCCAATCAGCCCCAGCATTTT.

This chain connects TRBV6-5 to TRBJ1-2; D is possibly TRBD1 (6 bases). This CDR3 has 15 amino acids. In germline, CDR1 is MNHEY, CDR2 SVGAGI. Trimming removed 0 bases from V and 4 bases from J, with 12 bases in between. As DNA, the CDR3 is TGTGCCAGCAGTTACTCCCAGGGGCGAGGCTATGGCTACACCTTC. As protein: CASSYSQGRGYGYTF.

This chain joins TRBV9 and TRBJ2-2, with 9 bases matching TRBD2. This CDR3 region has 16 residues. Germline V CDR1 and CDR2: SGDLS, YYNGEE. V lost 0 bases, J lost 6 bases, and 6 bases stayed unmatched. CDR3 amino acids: CASSVGIAGASGELFF. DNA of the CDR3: TGTGCCAGCAGCGTAGGGATAGCGGGGGCATCCGGGGAGCTGTTTTTT.

In DNA form, the CDR3 reads TGCGCCAGCAGCCCTCCGGGACAGGATAGCAATCAGCCCCAGCATTTT. Translating gives CASSPPGQDSNQPQHF. The chain couples TRBV23-1 to TRBJ1-5; 8 bases map to TRBD1. TRBV23-1 is given ORF status, its function remaining uncertain. The V gene end was trimmed by 6 bases and the J gene end by 0 bases; junction bases not matched to a gene: 7. This CDR3 has 16 residues.

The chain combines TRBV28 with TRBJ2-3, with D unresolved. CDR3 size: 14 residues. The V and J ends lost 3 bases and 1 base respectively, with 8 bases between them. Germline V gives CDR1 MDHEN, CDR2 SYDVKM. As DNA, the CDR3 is TGTGCCAGCAGTTTTATCGTCCGCACAGATACGCAGTATTTT. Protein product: CASSFIVRTDTQYF.

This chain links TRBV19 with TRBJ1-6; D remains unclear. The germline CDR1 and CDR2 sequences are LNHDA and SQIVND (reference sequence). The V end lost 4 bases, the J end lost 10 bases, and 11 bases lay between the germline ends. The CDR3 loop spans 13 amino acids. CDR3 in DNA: TGTGCCAGTAGTACGGCGGCGAGCTCACCCCTCCACTTT. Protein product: CASSTAASSPLHF.

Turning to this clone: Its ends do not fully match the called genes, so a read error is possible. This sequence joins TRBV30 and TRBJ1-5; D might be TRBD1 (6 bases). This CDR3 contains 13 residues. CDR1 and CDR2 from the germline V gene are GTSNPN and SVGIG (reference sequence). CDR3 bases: TGTGCCTGGAGTACGGGGGGCAACCAGCCCCAGCATTTT. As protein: CAWSTGGNQPQHF.

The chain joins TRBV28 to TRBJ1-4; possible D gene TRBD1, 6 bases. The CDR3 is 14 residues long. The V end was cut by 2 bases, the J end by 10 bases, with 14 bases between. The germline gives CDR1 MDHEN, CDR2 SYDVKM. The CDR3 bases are TGTGCCAGCAGTTTAATCGGGGGGGGCGGAAAACTGTTTTTT. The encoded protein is CASSLIGGGGKLFF. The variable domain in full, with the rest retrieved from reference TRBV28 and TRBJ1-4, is DVKVTQSSRYLVKRTGEKVFLECVQDMDHENMFWYRQDPGLGLRLIYFSYDVKMKEKGDIPEGYSVSREKKERFSLILESASTNQTSMYLCASSLIGGGGKLFFGSGTQLSVL.

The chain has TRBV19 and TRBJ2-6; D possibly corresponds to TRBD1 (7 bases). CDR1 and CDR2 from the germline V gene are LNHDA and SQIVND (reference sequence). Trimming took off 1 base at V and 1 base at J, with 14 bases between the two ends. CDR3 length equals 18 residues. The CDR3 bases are TGTGCCAGTAGTATAGGGTGGAGGGGGCGGTCTGGGGCCAACGTCCTGACTTTC. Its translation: CASSIGWRGRSGANVLTF.

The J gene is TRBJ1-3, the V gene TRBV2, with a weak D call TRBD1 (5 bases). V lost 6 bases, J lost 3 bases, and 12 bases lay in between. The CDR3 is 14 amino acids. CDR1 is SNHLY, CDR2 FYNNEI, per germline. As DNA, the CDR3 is TGTGCCAGCAGACGGGGGGTGGGTGGAAACACCATATATTTT. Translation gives CASRRGVGGNTIYF.